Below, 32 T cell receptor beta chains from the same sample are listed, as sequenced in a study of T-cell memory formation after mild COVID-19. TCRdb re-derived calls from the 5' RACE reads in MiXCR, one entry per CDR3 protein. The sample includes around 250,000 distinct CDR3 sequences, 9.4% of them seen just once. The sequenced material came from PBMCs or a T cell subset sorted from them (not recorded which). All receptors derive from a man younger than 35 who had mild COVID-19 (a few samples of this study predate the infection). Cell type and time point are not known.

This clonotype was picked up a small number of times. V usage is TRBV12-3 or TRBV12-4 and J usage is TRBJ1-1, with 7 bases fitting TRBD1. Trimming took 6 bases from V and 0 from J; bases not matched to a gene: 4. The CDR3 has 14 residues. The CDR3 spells CASRRDSMNTEAFF. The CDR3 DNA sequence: TGTGCCAGCAGGAGGGACAGCATGAACACTGAAGCTTTCTTT.

The CDR3, as DNA: TGTGCCAGCAGCTCCGTTGGGCATTATAGCACAGATACGCAGTATTTT. Translated, it gives CASSSVGHYSTDTQYF. The chain couples TRBV11-2 to TRBJ2-3; D is unresolved. The germline V gene has CDR1 SGHAT and CDR2 FQNNGV. CDR3 size: 16 residues. V dropped 4 bases and J dropped 0 bases, with 14 bases sitting between them.

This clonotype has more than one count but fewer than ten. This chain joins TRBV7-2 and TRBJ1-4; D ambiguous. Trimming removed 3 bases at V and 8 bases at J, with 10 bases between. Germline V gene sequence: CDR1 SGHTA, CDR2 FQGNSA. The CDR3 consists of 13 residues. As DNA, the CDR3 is TGTGCCAGCAGCTTTATCACTCGGGAAAAACTGTTTTTT. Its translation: CASSFITREKLFF.

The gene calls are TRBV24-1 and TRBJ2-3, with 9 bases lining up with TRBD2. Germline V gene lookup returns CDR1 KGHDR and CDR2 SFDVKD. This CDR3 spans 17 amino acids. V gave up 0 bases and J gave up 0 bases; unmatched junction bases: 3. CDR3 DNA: TGTGCCACCAGTGATTTGACGACTAGCGGTAGCACAGATACGCAGTATTTT. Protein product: CATSDLTTSGSTDTQYF.

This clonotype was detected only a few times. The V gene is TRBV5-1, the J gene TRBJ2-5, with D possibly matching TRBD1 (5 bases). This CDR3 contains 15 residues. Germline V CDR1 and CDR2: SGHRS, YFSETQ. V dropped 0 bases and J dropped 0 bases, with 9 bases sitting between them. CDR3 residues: CASSLGQPYQETQYF. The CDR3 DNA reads TGCGCCAGCAGCTTGGGACAGCCGTACCAAGAGACCCAGTACTTC.

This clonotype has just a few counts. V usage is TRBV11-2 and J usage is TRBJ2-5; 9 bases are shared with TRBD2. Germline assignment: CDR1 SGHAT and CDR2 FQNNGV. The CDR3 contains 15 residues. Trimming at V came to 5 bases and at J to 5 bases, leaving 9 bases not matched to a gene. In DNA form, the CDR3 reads TGTGCCAGCAGCACAGTAGCGGGGGCGGGGGAGACCCAGTACTTC. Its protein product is CASSTVAGAGETQYF.

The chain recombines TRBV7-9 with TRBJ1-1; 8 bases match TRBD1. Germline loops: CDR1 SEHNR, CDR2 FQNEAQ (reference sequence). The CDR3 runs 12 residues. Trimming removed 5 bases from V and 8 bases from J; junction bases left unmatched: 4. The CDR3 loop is CASSEGTGEAFF. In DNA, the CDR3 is TGTGCCAGCAGCGAGGGGACAGGAGAAGCTTTCTTT.

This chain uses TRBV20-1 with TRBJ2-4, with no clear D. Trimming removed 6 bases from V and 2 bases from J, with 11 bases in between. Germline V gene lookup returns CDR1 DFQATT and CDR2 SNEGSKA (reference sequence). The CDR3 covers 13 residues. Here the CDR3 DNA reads TGCAGTGCCACGATAGAGACCAAAAACATTCAGTACTTC. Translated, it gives CSATIETKNIQYF.

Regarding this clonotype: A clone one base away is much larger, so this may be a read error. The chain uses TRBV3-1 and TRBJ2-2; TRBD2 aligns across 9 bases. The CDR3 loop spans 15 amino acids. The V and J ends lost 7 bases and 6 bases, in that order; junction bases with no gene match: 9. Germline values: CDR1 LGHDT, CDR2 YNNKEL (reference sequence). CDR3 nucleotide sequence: TGTGCCAGCACCCCACGCCAGCGGGGGGCCGGGGAGCTGTTTTTT. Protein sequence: CASTPRQRGAGELFF.

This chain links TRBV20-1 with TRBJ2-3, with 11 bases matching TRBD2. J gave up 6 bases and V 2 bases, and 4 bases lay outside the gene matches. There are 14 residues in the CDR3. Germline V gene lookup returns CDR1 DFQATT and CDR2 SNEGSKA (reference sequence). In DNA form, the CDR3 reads TGCAGTGCTAGACTAGCGGGGGGCAGGGATACGCAGTATTTT. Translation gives CSARLAGGRDTQYF.

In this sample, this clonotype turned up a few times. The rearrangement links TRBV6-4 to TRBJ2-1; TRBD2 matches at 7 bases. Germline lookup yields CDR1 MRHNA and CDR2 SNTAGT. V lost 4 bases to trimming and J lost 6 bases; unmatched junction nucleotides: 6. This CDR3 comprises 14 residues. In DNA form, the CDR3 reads TGTGCCAGCAGTGTTCAGGCTAGCGGCAATGAGCAGTTCTTC. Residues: CASSVQASGNEQFF.

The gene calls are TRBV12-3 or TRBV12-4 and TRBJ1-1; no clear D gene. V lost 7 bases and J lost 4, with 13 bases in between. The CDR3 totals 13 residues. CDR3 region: CASTPQVGTEAFF. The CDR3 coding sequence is TGTGCCAGCACCCCCCAAGTCGGCACTGAAGCTTTCTTT.

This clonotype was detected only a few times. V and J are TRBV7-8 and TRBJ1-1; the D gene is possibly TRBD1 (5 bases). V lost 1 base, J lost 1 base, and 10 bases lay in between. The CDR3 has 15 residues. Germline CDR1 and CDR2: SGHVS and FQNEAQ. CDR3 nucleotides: TGTGCCAGCAGCTTAGGGCCGGGGCCGAACACTGAAGCTTTCTTT. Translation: CASSLGPGPNTEAFF.

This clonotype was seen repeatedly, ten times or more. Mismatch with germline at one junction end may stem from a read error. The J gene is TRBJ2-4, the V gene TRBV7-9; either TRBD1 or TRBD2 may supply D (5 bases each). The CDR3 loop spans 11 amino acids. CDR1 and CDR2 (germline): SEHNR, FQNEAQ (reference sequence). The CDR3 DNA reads TGTGCCAGCAGCTTAGGGGGCCTGGAGGAATTC. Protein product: CASSLGGLEEF.

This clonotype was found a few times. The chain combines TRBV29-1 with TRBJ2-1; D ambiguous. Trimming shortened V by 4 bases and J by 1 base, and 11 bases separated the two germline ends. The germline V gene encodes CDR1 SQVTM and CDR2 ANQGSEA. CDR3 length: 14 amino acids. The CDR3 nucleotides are TGCAGCGTTGTCAAAGGGTCATCCTACAATGAGCAGTTCTTC. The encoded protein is CSVVKGSSYNEQFF.

CDR3 bases: TGTGCCAGCAGTTTACCCCATCGGGGCTCTAATGAAGCTTTCTTT. Translated: CASSLPHRGSNEAFF. The rearrangement links TRBV12-3 or TRBV12-4 to TRBJ1-1, with D perhaps TRBD1 (5 bases). V lost 2 bases to trimming and J lost 7 bases, with 17 bases between them. The CDR3 extends over 15 amino acids.

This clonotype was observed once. The CDR3 DNA is TGTGCCACCAGTGATTCGAGTCTTCCAGCCTCAGATACGCAGTATTTT. Translated, it gives CATSDSSLPASDTQYF. The chain couples TRBV24-1 to TRBJ2-3, with no clear D. CDR1 and CDR2 from the germline V gene are KGHDR and SFDVKD. V was cut by 2 bases and J by 4 bases, with 15 bases left in between. The CDR3 is 16 residues long.

DNA of the CDR3: TGTGCCAGCAGCCAAGATCCGGGACAGGAGACCCAGTACTTC. Translation: CASSQDPGQETQYF. The V call is TRBV4-2, the J call TRBJ2-5, with 7 bases lining up with TRBD1. The germline V gene has CDR1 LGHNA and CDR2 YNFKEQ. With V trimmed by 0 bases and J by 5 bases, 3 bases remained unmatched. The length of the CDR3 is 14 residues.

Written as DNA, the CDR3 is TGTGCCAGCAGCCTAAATCCACAGCCGGAGGATACGCAGTATTTT. It encodes CASSLNPQPEDTQYF. The V and J genes are TRBV11-2 and TRBJ2-3; D unclear. Germline values: CDR1 SGHAT, CDR2 FQNNGV. This CDR3 has 15 amino acids. Trimming took off 5 bases at V and 6 bases at J, with 18 bases between the two ends.

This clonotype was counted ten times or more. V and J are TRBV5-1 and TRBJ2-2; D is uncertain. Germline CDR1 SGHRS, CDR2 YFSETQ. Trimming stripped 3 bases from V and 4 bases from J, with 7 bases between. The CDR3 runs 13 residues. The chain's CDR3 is CASSSSVTGELFF. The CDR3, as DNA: TGCGCCAGCAGCTCTAGTGTCACCGGGGAGCTGTTTTTT.

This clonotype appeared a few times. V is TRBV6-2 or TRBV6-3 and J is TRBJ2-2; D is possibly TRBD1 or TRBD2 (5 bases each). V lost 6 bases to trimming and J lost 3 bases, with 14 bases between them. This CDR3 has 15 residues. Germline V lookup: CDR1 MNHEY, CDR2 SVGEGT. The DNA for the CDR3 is TGTGCCAGCAGCCCCCTCCGGGACCACACCGGGGAGCTGTTTTTT. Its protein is CASSPLRDHTGELFF.

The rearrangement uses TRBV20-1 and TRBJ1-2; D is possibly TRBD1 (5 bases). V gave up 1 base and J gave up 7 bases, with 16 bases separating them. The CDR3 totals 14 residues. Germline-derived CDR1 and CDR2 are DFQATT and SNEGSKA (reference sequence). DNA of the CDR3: TGCAGTGCTAGAGTTGAAAGGGGATGGGGTGGCTACACCTTC. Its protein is CSARVERGWGGYTF.

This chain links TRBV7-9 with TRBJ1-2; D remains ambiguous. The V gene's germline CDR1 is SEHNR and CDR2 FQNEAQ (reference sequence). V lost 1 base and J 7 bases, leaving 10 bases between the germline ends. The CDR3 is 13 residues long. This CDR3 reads CASSLDLTGGYTF. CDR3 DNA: TGTGCCAGCAGCTTAGACCTCACGGGTGGCTACACCTTC.

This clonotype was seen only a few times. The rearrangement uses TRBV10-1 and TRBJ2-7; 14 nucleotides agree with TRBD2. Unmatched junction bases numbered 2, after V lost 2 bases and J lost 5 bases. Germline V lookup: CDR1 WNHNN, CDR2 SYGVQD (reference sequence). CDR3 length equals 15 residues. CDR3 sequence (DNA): TGCGCCAGCAGTGAGGGGACTAGCGGGGGCGACGAGCAGTACTTC. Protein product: CASSEGTSGGDEQYF.

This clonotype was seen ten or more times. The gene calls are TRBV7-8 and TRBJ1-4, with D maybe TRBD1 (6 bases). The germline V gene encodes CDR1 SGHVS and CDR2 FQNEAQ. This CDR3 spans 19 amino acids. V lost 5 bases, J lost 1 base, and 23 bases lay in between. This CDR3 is CASSPRDTISPLTNEKLFF. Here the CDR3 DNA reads TGTGCCAGCAGCCCCCGGGACACAATTTCCCCGCTAACTAATGAAAAACTGTTTTTT.

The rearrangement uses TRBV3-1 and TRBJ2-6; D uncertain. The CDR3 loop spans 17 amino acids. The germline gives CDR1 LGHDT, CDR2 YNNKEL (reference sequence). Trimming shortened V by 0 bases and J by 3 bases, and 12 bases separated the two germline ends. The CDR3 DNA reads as TGTGCCAGCAGCCAAGAGAGGTCGGGTGGTGGGGCCAACGTCCTGACTTTC. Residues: CASSQERSGGGANVLTF. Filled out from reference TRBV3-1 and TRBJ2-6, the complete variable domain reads DTAVSQTPKYLVTQMGNDKSIKCEQNLGHDTMYWYKQDSKKFLKIMFSYNNKELIINETVPNRFSPKSPDKAHLNLHINSLELGDSAVYFCASSQERSGGGANVLTFGAGSRLTVL.

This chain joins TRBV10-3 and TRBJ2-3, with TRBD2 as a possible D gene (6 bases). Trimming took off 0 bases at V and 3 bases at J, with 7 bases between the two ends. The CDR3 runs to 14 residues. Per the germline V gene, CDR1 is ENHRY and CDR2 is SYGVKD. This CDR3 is CAISESGRTDTQYF. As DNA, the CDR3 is TGTGCCATCAGTGAGTCGGGGAGGACAGATACGCAGTATTTT.

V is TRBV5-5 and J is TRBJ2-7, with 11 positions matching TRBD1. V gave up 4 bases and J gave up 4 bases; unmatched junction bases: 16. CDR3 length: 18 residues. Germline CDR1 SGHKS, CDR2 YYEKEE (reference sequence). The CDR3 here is CASSRSPLTGTGGYEQYV. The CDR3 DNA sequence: TGTGCCAGCAGCCGGTCGCCCCTGACCGGGACAGGGGGATACGAGCAGTACGTC.

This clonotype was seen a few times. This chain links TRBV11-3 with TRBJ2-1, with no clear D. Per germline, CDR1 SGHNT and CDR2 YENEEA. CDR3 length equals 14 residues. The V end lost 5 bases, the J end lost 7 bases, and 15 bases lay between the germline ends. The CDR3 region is CASSTNYVGNEQFF. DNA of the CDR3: TGTGCCAGCAGCACGAATTATGTTGGGAATGAGCAGTTCTTC.

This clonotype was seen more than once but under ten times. Here the CDR3 DNA reads TGTGCCAGCAGCTTTTTAGCGGGGGGGCACTCCACCTACGAGCAGTACTTC. Its protein is CASSFLAGGHSTYEQYF. The gene calls are TRBV7-2 and TRBJ2-7, with 11 bases aligning to TRBD2. Unmatched junction bases numbered 9, after V lost 3 bases and J lost 2 bases. Germline CDR1 SGHTA, CDR2 FQGNSA. CDR3 length: 17 amino acids.

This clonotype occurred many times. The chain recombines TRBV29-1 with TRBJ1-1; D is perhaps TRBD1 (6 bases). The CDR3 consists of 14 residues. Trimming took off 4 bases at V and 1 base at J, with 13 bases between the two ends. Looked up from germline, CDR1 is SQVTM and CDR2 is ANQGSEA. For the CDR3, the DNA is TGCAGCGTTGCGACCGGGACAAGGAACACTGAAGCTTTCTTT. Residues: CSVATGTRNTEAFF.

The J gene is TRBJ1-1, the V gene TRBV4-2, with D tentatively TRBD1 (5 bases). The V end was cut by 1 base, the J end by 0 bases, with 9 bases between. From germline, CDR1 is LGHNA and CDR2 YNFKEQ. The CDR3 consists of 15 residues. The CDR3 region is CASSQGQGLNTEAFF. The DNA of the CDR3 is TGTGCCAGCAGCCAAGGCCAGGGCCTGAACACTGAAGCTTTCTTT.